This TCR beta chain was captured by sequencing in a study of CD8+ T cells in alopecia areata. Study-wide results and caveats: Normal scalp had lower clonality than lesional scalp, with alopecia totalis/universalis lesions showing this most strongly.

The germline gives CDR1 SEHNR, CDR2 FQNEAQ (reference sequence). J lost 5 bases, V lost 5 bases, and 7 bases had no gene match. The CDR3 is 17 residues long. Noted treatment: oral pan-JAK inhibitor, 5-10 mg twice daily. Alopecia areata patients provided lesional scalp punch biopsies and peripheral blood, both collected for the study. RNA extraction was followed by reverse transcription into cDNA, which acted as the sequencing template. Profiled with immunoSEQ multiplex PCR; TCRdb holds only in-frame clones, not every one. The repertoire includes more than 150,000 clones, around 60% of them detected once, and 3.3% sits in the top ten. Turning to this clone: The antigen is not known.

The sequence came from a human donor with alopecia areata. The sample consisted of CD4+ T cells sorted from blood, taken at week 4, from a patient treated with tofacitinib. The chain recombines TRBV7-9 with TRBJ2-1, with 15 bases matching TRBD2. Here the CDR3 reads CASSPGTSGGPNNEQFF. The CDR3 bases are TGTGCCAGCAGCCCAGGGACTAGCGGGGGGCCAAACAATGAGCAGTTCTTC.